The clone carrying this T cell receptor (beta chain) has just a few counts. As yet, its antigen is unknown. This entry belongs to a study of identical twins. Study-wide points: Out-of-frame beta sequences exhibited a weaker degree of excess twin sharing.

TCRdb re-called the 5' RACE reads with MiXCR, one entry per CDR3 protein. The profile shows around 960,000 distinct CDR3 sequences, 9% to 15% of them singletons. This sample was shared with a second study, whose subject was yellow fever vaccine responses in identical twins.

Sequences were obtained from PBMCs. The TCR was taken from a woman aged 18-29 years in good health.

The CDR3 DNA reads as TGCGCCAGCAGGTCAACTAGCGACGGGACCCAGTACTTC. This codes for CASRSTSDGTQYF. V gene TRBV5-1 combines with J gene TRBJ2-5, with 7 bases fitting TRBD2. There are 13 residues in the CDR3. Looked up from germline, CDR1 is SGHRS and CDR2 is YFSETQ. After removal of 5 bases from V and 7 bases from J, the junction contained 8 bases not matched to a gene.